This entry lists 10 T cell receptor beta chains sequenced from one sample in a study of cytomegalovirus exposure and HLA in healthy donors. The PCR made use of 60 Vbeta and 13 Jbeta primers. Profiling relied on immunoSEQ multiplex PCR, and the TCRdb table lists in-frame clones only, not all of them. Of about 140,000 clones listed, roughly 83% were seen once; the top ten hold around 4.3%. The sample consisted of PBMCs. The receptors stem from a man between 40 and 49 years old in good health and CMV-seropositive.

The V call is TRBV5-4, the J call TRBJ2-3; D is unclear. Per germline, CDR1 SGHNT and CDR2 YYREEE (reference sequence). Trimming removed 0 bases from V and 5 bases from J, with 10 bases in between. The CDR3 runs to 14 residues. The CDR3 DNA is TGTGCCAGCAGCTTGGCAGCCAGCGAAGATACGCAGTATTTT. Protein product: CASSLAASEDTQYF. The full variable domain, rest sourced from reference TRBV5-4 and TRBJ2-3, is ETGVTQSPTHLIKTRGQQVTLRCSSQSGHNTVSWYQQALGQGPQFIFQYYREEENGRGNFPPRFSGLQFPNYSSELNVNALELDDSALYLCASSLAASEDTQYFGPGTRLTVL.

The chain couples TRBV5-6 to TRBJ2-3; D is possibly TRBD1 (6 bases). Germline CDR1 SGHDT, CDR2 YYEEEE. The CDR3 totals 16 residues. Trimming removed 0 bases at V and 6 bases at J, with 17 bases between. The CDR3 region is CASSLEGVGAGDTQYF. The CDR3 DNA is TGTGCCAGCAGCTTGGAGGGAGTGGGGGCAGGGGATACGCAGTATTTT.

As to this clone: Within the sample, other DNA sequences also encode this same CDR3. The chain has TRBV9 and TRBJ1-5, with D possibly being TRBD1 (5 bases). In germline, CDR1 is SGDLS, CDR2 YYNGEE. The V and J ends lost 2 bases and 8 bases respectively, with 17 bases between them. The CDR3 contains 15 residues. The CDR3 reads CASSVTGGSQEPQHF. CDR3 nucleotide sequence: TGTGCCAGCAGCGTCACAGGTGGCTCCCAGGAGCCCCAGCATTTT. Complete variable domain (other parts from reference TRBV9 and TRBJ1-5): DSGVTQTPKHLITATGQRVTLRCSPRSGDLSVYWYQQSLDQGLQFLIQYYNGEERAKGNILERFSAQQFPDLHSELNLSSLELGDSALYFCASSVTGGSQEPQHFGDGTRLSIL.

This rearrangement joins TRBV6-6 to TRBJ1-5; 8 bases are a match to TRBD1. Germline lookup yields CDR1 MNHNY and CDR2 SVGAGI (reference sequence). The junction had 5 bases not matched to a gene; V was cut back by 6 bases and J by 7 bases. The CDR3 extends over 13 amino acids. CDR3 DNA: TGTGCCAGCAGCATGGACAGGGCACAGCCCCAGCATTTT. Translated: CASSMDRAQPQHF.

In its sample, this clone was seen a few times. The rearrangement joins TRBV4-1 to TRBJ1-5, with a weak D call TRBD1 (5 bases). CDR3 size: 15 residues. From germline, CDR1 is MGHRA and CDR2 YSYEKL. V lost 4 bases to trimming and J lost 0 bases, with 10 bases between them. This CDR3 reads CASSPETVSNQPQHF. The CDR3 DNA follows: TGCGCCAGCAGCCCCGAGACAGTTAGCAATCAGCCCCAGCATTTT.

The chain employs TRBV18 and TRBJ1-5, with D perhaps matching TRBD1 (6 bases). This CDR3 comprises 15 residues. The V gene lost 3 bases and the J gene lost 5 bases, with 14 bases spanning the gap. CDR1 is KGHSH, CDR2 LQKENI, per germline. The CDR3 DNA is TGTGCCAGCTCACCCGCAGGGGCAGGGGATCAGCCCCAGCATTTT. Translating gives CASSPAGAGDQPQHF.

The rearrangement joins TRBV21-1 to TRBJ2-7; the table's D call of TRBD2 was not tested on the DNA. TRBV21-1 is a listed pseudogene. This CDR3 region has 14 residues. The CDR3 nucleotides are TGTGCCAGCACCCCTCGAGGGAAAAACTACGAGCAGTACTTC. This translates into CASTPRGKNYEQYF.

The gene calls are TRBV5-1 and TRBJ2-3; 8 nucleotides align to TRBD2. Germline V CDR1 and CDR2: SGHRS, YFSETQ. This CDR3 is 14 amino acids long. Trimming took 5 bases from V and 1 from J; bases not matched to a gene: 3. In nucleotides, the CDR3 is TGCGCCAGCAGGTCGACTAGCGGCACAGATACGCAGTATTTT. Protein product: CASRSTSGTDTQYF.

This clone was observed once. The rearrangement uses TRBV5-1 and TRBJ2-7; TRBD2 matches at 11 bases. Germline V gene lookup returns CDR1 SGHRS and CDR2 YFSETQ. The CDR3 has 16 residues. Unmatched junction bases numbered 5, after V lost 0 bases and J lost 3 bases. The CDR3 region has the DNA TGCGCCAGCAGCTTGGGAGGGACTAGCGGTGGCTACGAGCAGTACTTC. Encoded protein: CASSLGGTSGGYEQYF.

The rearrangement joins TRBV27 to TRBJ2-5, with TRBD1 as a possible D gene (6 bases). The V end lost 3 bases, the J end lost 4 bases, and 6 bases lay between the germline ends. Germline CDR1 reads MNHEY; CDR2 reads SMNVEV (reference sequence). The CDR3 runs 12 residues. CDR3 sequence reads: CASSLTGETQYF. The CDR3 DNA follows: TGTGCCAGCAGTTTGACAGGAGAGACCCAGTACTTC.